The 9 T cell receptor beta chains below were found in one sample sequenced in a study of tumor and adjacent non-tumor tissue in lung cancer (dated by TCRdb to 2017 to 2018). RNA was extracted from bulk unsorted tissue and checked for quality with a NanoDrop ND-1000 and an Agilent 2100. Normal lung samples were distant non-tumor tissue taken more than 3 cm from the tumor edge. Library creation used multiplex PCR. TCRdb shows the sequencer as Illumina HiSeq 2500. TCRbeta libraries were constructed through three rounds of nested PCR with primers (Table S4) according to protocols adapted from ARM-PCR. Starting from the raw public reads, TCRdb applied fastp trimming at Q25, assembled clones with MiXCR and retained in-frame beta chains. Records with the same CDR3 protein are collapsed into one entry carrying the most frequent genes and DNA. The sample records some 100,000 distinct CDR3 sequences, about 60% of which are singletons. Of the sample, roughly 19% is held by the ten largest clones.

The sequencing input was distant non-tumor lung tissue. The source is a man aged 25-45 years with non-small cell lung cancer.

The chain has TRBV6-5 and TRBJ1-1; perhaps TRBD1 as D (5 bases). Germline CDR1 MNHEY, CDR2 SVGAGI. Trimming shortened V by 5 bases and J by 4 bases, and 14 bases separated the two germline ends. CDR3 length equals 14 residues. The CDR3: CASSPERGTTEAFF. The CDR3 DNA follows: TGTGCCAGCAGTCCGGAACGGGGGACCACTGAAGCTTTCTTT.

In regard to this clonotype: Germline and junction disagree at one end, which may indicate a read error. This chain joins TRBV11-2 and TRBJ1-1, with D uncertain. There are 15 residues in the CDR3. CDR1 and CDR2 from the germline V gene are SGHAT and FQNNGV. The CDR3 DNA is TGTGTCAGCAGCTCCTACTGTACAGTGAACACTGAAGCTTTCTTT. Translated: CVSSSYCTVNTEAFF. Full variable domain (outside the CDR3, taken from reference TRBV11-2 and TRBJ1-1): EAGVAQSPRYKIIEKRQSVAFWCNPISGHATLYWYQQILGQGPKLLIQFQNNGVVDDSQLPKDRFSAERLKGVDSTLKIQPAKLEDSAVYLCVSSSYCTVNTEAFFGQGTRLTVV.

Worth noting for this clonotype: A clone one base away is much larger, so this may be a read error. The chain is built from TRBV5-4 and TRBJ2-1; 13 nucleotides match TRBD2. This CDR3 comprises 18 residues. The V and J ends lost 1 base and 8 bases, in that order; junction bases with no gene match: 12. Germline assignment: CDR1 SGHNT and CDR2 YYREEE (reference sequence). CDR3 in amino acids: CASSLNTSGGAELDEQFF. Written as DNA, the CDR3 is TGTGCCAGCAGCTTGAACACTAGCGGGGGGGCCGAGCTAGATGAGCAGTTCTTC. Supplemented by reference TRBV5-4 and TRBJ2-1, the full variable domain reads ETGVTQSPTHLIKTRGQQVTLRCSSQSGHNTVSWYQQALGQGPQFIFQYYREEENGRGNFPPRFSGLQFPNYSSELNVNALELDDSALYLCASSLNTSGGAELDEQFFGPGTRLTVL.

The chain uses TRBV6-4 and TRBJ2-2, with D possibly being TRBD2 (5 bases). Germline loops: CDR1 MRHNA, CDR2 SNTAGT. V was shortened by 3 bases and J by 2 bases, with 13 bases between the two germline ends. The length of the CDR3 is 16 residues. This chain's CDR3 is CASSEWASLNTGELFF. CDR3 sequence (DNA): TGTGCCAGCAGTGAGTGGGCTAGCCTTAACACCGGGGAGCTGTTTTTT.

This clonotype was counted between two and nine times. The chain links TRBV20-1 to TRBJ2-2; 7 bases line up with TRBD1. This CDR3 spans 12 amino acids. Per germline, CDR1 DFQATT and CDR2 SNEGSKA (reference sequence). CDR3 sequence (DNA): TGCAGCGTGCAAGGGGGCACAGGGGAGCTGTTTTTT. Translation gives CSVQGGTGELFF.

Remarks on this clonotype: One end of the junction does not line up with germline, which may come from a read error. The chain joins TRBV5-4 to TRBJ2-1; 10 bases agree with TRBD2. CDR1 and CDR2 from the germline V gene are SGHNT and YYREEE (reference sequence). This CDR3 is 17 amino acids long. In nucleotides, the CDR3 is TGTGCCAGCAGCCCTGGCAAGTCTAGCGGGGGAGTCGATGAGCTGTTCTTC. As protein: CASSPGKSSGGVDELFF.

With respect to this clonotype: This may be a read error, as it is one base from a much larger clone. In DNA form, the CDR3 reads TGTGCCAGCAACCCCCAGTACAGGGGACTTAACTATGGCTACACCTTC. Protein sequence: CASNPQYRGLNYGYTF. The chain combines TRBV5-6 with TRBJ1-2; 7 bases fit TRBD1. Germline CDR1 and CDR2: SGHDT and YYEEEE. The CDR3 is made up of 16 amino acids. The V segment lost 6 bases and the J segment 1 base; nucleotides outside the gene matches: 12.

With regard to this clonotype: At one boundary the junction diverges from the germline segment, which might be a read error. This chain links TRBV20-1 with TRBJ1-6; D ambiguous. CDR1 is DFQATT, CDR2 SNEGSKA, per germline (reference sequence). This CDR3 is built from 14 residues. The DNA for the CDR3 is TGCAGTGCCATTTATAGCACCTATAATTCACCCCTCCGCTTT. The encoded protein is CSAIYSTYNSPLRF.

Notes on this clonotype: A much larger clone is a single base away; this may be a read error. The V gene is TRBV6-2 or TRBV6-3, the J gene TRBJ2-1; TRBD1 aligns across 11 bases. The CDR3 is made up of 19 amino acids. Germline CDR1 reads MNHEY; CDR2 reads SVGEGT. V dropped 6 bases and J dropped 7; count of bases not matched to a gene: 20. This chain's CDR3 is CASSPPPRSYRDRGNEQFF. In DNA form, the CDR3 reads TGTGCCAGCAGCCCCCCTCCCCGGAGCTACCGGGACAGGGGGAATGAGCAGTTCTTC.